These T cell receptor beta chains were read from a single sample in a study of control samples from healthy donors and cancer patients. TCRdb's table, derived via immunoSEQ multiplex PCR, lists solely in-frame clones and lacks some. The sample consists of roughly 93,000 clones, roughly nine tenths of them appearing once. Sequenced: PBMCs. These receptor sequences come from a woman between 45 and 65 years old with colorectal cancer. The CDR3 runs from the conserved cysteine through the conserved F or W. D genes are given only for firm matches. Clone size appears in some rows only: once, few, many, or a class for an expanded clone.

>TRBV3-1/TRBV3-2|TRBJ1-3|.|.
CASSQVPGAGNTIYF
TGTGCCAGCAGCCAAGTCCCGGGGGCCGGAAACACCATATATTTT
>TRBV30|TRBJ1-6|TRBD1|.
CAWSVNRGNSPLHF
TGTGCCTGGAGTGTAAACAGGGGGAATTCACCCCTCCACTTT
>TRBV27|TRBJ1-2|TRBD1|.
CASSSLTGERGYGYTF
TGTGCCAGCAGTTCGTTAACAGGGGAGCGGGGCTATGGCTACACCTTC
>TRBV12-3/TRBV12-4|TRBJ2-4|.|.
CASSLLGPSRQDF
TGTGCCAGCAGCCTCCTAGGGCCCTCAAGGCAGGACTTC
>TRBV7-2|TRBJ2-1|TRBD2|.
CASSLLAGGYNEQFF
TGTGCCAGCAGCTTATTAGCGGGGGGTTACAATGAGCAGTTCTTC
>TRBV6-5|TRBJ1-4|TRBD1|.
CASRDTGGSEKLFF
TGTGCCAGCAGGGATACAGGGGGCTCGGAAAAACTGTTTTTT
>TRBV4-1|TRBJ1-4|.|.
CASSQSTGTINEKLFF
TGCGCCAGCAGCCAGTCCACCGGGACCATAAATGAAAAACTGTTTTTT
>TRBV2|TRBJ2-3|.|.
CASSAWTRTDTQYF
TGTGCCAGCAGTGCTTGGACACGGACAGATACGCAGTATTTT
>TRBV4-1|TRBJ2-1|TRBD1|.
CASSLDRDYNEQFF
TGCGCCAGCAGCCTGGACAGGGACTACAATGAGCAGTTCTTC
>TRBV6-1|TRBJ1-2|.|.
CASSEVNTRANYGYTF
TGTGCCAGCAGTGAAGTCAACACCCGCGCGAACTATGGCTACACCTTC
>TRBV12-5|TRBJ1-6|.|.
CASGYQTRNSPLHF
TGTGCTAGTGGTTATCAGACTAGGAATTCACCCCTCCACTTT
>TRBV2|TRBJ1-4|TRBD1|.
CASSSGQGLSFNEKLFF
TGTGCCAGCAGCTCGGGACAGGGGCTGTCTTTTAATGAAAAACTGTTTTTT
>TRBV6-5|TRBJ1-2|.|.
CATLSLGGGYTF
TGTGCCACCCTATCTCTAGGGGGTGGCTACACCTTC
>TRBV30|TRBJ1-4|.|.
CAWSVRPRGHPATNEKLFF
TGTGCCTGGAGTGTACGGCCACGGGGTCACCCCGCAACTAATGAAAAACTGTTTTTT
>TRBV27|TRBJ1-1|.|.
CASSWGLTKSEAFF
TGTGCCAGCAGCTGGGGGCTGACGAAATCCGAAGCTTTCTTT
>TRBV7-2|TRBJ1-5|.|.
CASNSGPYSNQPQHF
TGTGCCAGCAACTCTGGACCTTATAGCAATCAGCCCCAGCATTTT
>TRBV2|TRBJ1-2|.|once
CASMSRVGYGYTF
TGTGCCAGCATGTCCAGGGTTGGTTATGGCTACACCTTC
>TRBV24-1|TRBJ2-2|TRBD1|.
CATSDFGQGATGELFF
TGTGCCACCAGTGATTTCGGACAGGGGGCAACCGGGGAGCTGTTTTTT
>TRBV3-1/TRBV3-2|TRBJ2-5|.|.
CASSQGRETQYF
TGTGCCAGCAGCCAAGGGCGGGAGACCCAGTACTTC
>TRBV12-3/TRBV12-4|TRBJ2-3|.|.
CASSLGTDTQYF
TGTGCCAGCAGTTTAGGGACAGATACGCAGTATTTT
>TRBV4-1|TRBJ1-4|TRBD1|.
CASSQEGVGQRPSGLFF
TGCGCCAGCAGCCAAGAGGGGGTGGGACAGCGGCCCTCGGGACTGTTTTTT
>TRBV19|TRBJ1-2|.|.
CASSINRLGDYGYTF
TGTGCCAGTAGTATAAACCGTCTGGGAGATTATGGCTACACCTTC
>TRBV3-1/TRBV3-2|TRBJ2-5|TRBD2|.
CASSPPGLAKETQYF
TGTGCCAGCAGCCCTCCGGGACTAGCGAAAGAGACCCAGTACTTC
>TRBV24-1|TRBJ2-1|.|.
CATSLQGSSYNEQFF
TGTGCCACCAGCCTCCAGGGTAGCTCCTACAATGAGCAGTTCTTC
>TRBV14|TRBJ1-1|.|.
CASSQATNTEAFF
TGTGCCAGCAGCCAAGCTACAAACACTGAAGCTTTCTTT
>TRBV2|TRBJ1-6|.|.
CASKGDSGGSPLHF
TGTGCCAGCAAGGGTGACAGCGGGGGTTCACCCCTCCACTTT
>TRBV9|TRBJ2-1|.|.
CASSVGRDQNNEQFF
TGTGCCAGCAGCGTAGGGAGGGATCAAAACAATGAGCAGTTCTTC
>TRBV3-1/TRBV3-2|TRBJ1-1|.|.
CASSQLAKGQHTEAFF
TGTGCCAGCAGCCAACTCGCGAAGGGGCAGCACACTGAAGCTTTCTTT
>TRBV14|TRBJ2-1|TRBD2|once
CASSQAASGGAEQFF
TGTGCCAGCAGCCAAGCGGCTAGCGGGGGGGCTGAGCAGTTCTTC
>TRBV5-1|TRBJ1-1|.|once
CASSLDRVNTEAFF
TGCGCCAGCAGCTTGGACAGGGTTAACACTGAAGCTTTCTTT
>TRBV9|TRBJ1-3|TRBD1|.
CASSVTSGGPGNTIYF
TGTGCCAGCAGCGTAACCTCAGGGGGCCCCGGAAACACCATATATTTT
>TRBV27|TRBJ2-2|TRBD1|once
CASSNRGRTGELFF
TGTGCCAGCAGTAACAGGGGGCGGACCGGGGAGCTGTTTTTT
>TRBV18|TRBJ1-2|.|.
CASSPPNRSYGYTF
TGTGCCAGCTCACCACCGAACAGAAGCTATGGCTACACCTTC
>TRBV6-5|TRBJ2-5|.|.
CASSLGQRGETQYF
TGTGCCAGCAGCCTCGGACAGCGGGGAGAGACCCAGTACTTC
>TRBV27|TRBJ1-6|.|.
CASSFVGGDSPLHF
TGTGCCAGCAGTTTCGTAGGGGGAGATTCACCCCTCCACTTT
>TRBV6-6|TRBJ1-3|.|.
CASSYLSGNTIYF
TGTGCCAGCAGTTACCTCTCTGGAAACACCATATATTTT
>TRBV5-1|TRBJ1-2|TRBD1|.
CASSPGGQAPSDGYTF
TGCGCCAGCAGCCCGGGCGGACAGGCCCCATCGGATGGCTACACCTTC
>TRBV2|TRBJ1-1|.|.
CASTSYRQMNTEAFF
TGTGCCAGCACTTCGTACAGACAAATGAACACTGAAGCTTTCTTT
>TRBV4-1|TRBJ1-4|.|few
CASSQELDRRGSYNEKLFF
TGCGCCAGCAGCCAAGAATTAGACCGAAGGGGAAGCTATAATGAAAAACTGTTTTTT